The rows below give T cell receptor beta chains drawn from one sample of a study of control samples from healthy donors and cancer patients. Profiling relied on immunoSEQ multiplex PCR, and the TCRdb table lists in-frame clones only, not all of them. The sample records under 85,000 clones, over 85% being singletons. The sample was PBMCs. Source of these receptors: a woman between 35 and 50 years old with lung cancer. Both conserved end residues are part of each CDR3.

j_gene | v_gene | CDR3aa
TRBJ1-1 | TRBV2 | CASSISTGGSSEAFF
TRBJ1-1 | TRBV2 | CASSANGMNTEAFF
TRBJ1-1 | TRBV2 | CASSVGAYTEAFF
TRBJ2-2 | TRBV7-9 | CASSSGGGGTGELFF
TRBJ1-3 | TRBV9 | CASSVDQGGYGSGNTIYF
TRBJ1-6 | TRBV12-5 | CASGLVSSGGIPSSSPLHF
TRBJ1-1 | TRBV5-1 | CASSWGTGMNTEAFF
TRBJ2-7 | TRBV27 | CASSWGTGPFEGQYF
TRBJ2-7 | TRBV28 | CASSLKGRTSSYEQYF
TRBJ1-5 | TRBV18 | CASSPPRTGNNQPQHF
TRBJ1-2 | TRBV28 | CASSLTGQVNYGYTF
TRBJ2-7 | TRBV3-1/TRBV3-2 | CASSQASGSSYEQYF
TRBJ2-5 | TRBV9 | CASSAGTVQETQYF
TRBJ1-1 | TRBV18 | CASSPENTEAFF
TRBJ1-1 | TRBV2 | CASSGDRANTEAFF
TRBJ2-7 | TRBV19 | CASSTGTSVDEQYF
TRBJ2-3 | TRBV9 | CASSVVQTRTDTQYF
TRBJ2-7 | TRBV3-1/TRBV3-2 | CASSQVAVEGGTYEQYF
TRBJ2-2 | TRBV28 | CASDSTGASTGELFF
TRBJ2-3 | TRBV5-1 | CASSDGGGTDTQYF
TRBJ1-5 | TRBV6-2/TRBV6-3 | CASSYSSHRLDQPQHF
TRBJ2-2 | TRBV5-1 | CASSLAGELFF
TRBJ2-2 | TRBV19 | CACGTGELFF
TRBJ1-1 | TRBV7-3 | CASSPQPGAAMNTEAFF
TRBJ2-7 | TRBV7-8 | CASSLEGQTHEQYF
TRBJ2-6 | TRBV2 | CASEARTGSSGANVLTF
TRBJ1-6 | TRBV19 | CASRRTAISSYNSPLHF
TRBJ1-2 | TRBV28 | CASSLSGADSNYGYTF
TRBJ1-1 | TRBV2 | CASSTGGMDTEAFF
TRBJ2-7 | TRBV6-2/TRBV6-3 | CASSSDRADGSYEQYF
TRBJ1-4 | TRBV6-5 | CATLRALGAEKLFF
TRBJ2-2 | TRBV6-5 | CASCSPNTGELFF
TRBJ2-5 | TRBV7-9 | CATSQGSVQETQYF
TRBJ1-1 | TRBV19 | CASSQGMNTEAFF
TRBJ2-6 | TRBV6-2/TRBV6-3 | CASSFAAGANVLTF
TRBJ1-5 | TRBV28 | CASKPRGTLSNQPQHF
TRBJ1-4 | TRBV27 | CASSSSVQGLEEKLFF
TRBJ1-4 | TRBV30 | CAWSASLWSGLGNEKLFF
TRBJ2-7 | TRBV30 | CAYGGFGRTYEQYF
TRBJ2-3 | TRBV11-2 | CASSLDTPSGGATDTQYF
TRBJ1-1 | TRBV27 | CASSHGSLGAFF
TRBJ2-1 | TRBV9 | CASSQSRLAGGNEQFF
TRBJ1-2 | TRBV7-9 | CASSLAGDGYTF
TRBJ2-1 | TRBV7-9 | CASSFRKNEQFF
TRBJ1-1 | TRBV5-4 | CASSLGSPGVTEAFF
TRBJ2-3 | TRBV9 | CASSVGTGTGDTQYF
TRBJ2-2 | TRBV5-4 | CASSPAQPVMRGSAGELFF
TRBJ1-2 | TRBV6-1 | CASSDPQGWVNYGYTF
TRBJ1-6 | TRBV19 | CASRAESYNSPLHF
TRBJ2-2 | TRBV9 | CASSAPAQGAVAGELFF
TRBJ1-1 | TRBV11-2 | CASSSQVSEAFF
TRBJ2-3 | TRBV24-1 | CATSPGARGGTDTQYF
TRBJ1-3 | TRBV28 | CASRGWWCLVYSGNTIYF
TRBJ1-2 | TRBV15 | CATSRDFQALGYGYTF
TRBJ1-2 | TRBV3-1/TRBV3-2 | CASSQRLSLYGYTF